Listed below are T cell receptor beta chains from one sample, sequenced in a study of blood T cell repertoires in COVID-19. Sequencing was performed with immunoSEQ multiplex PCR; in TCRdb, only in-frame clones are kept and a portion is missing. The data contain about 280,000 clones, around 85% of them singletons. Specimen: PBMCs or T cells enriched from blood (not recorded which). The receptors stem from a woman aged 40-49 years who had recovered from COVID-19. Each CDR3 is given with its conserved first and last residue. Each record gives: V gene, D gene, clone size, J gene, CDR3 DNA, CDR3 protein. A D gene is named only where the DNA matches it firmly. Some rows have no size entry. The others give once, few or many, or a class for an expanded clone.

TRBV2	NA	NA	TRBJ2-3	TGTGCCAGCAGTGAACAGCGGATAGATACGCAGTATTTT	CASSEQRIDTQYF
TRBV7-7	TRBD2	NA	TRBJ2-7	TGTGCTAGCAGCGGCCTGACTAGCGGGGCGGGGGAGCAGTACTTC	CASSGLTSGAGEQYF
TRBV7-2	TRBD1	NA	TRBJ1-1	TGTGCCAGCAGCTTTTGGGGACAGGTTGAAGCTTTCTTT	CASSFWGQVEAFF
TRBV27	NA	NA	TRBJ2-5	TGTGCCAGCAGTTTAATCGGGACAACTTGGGAGACCCAGTACTTC	CASSLIGTTWETQYF
TRBV2	NA	NA	TRBJ2-5	TGTGCCAGCAGATGGGGAGTCCAAGAGACCCAGTACTTC	CASRWGVQETQYF
TRBV28	NA	NA	TRBJ2-3	TGTGCCAGCAGAAGGGGGGGTGCAGATACGCAGTATTTT	CASRRGGADTQYF
TRBV25-1	NA	NA	TRBJ2-3	TGTGCCAGCAGACTCACTAGCACAGATACGCAGTATTTT	CASRLTSTDTQYF
TRBV5-4	NA	NA	TRBJ1-1	TGTGCCAGCAGCCCCACAGGGAGCACTGAAGCTTTCTTT	CASSPTGSTEAFF
TRBV12-5	NA	NA	TRBJ2-1	TGTGCTAGTGGTTTGGAGAGGAATGAGCAGTTCTTC	CASGLERNEQFF
TRBV6-5	TRBD2	NA	TRBJ2-5	TGTGCCAGTCGAGCGGGGGAGACCCAGTACTTC	CASRAGETQYF
TRBV5-1	TRBD1	NA	TRBJ1-6	TGCGCCAGCAGCGGAACCGGGACAGGGGGTTCACCCCTCCACTTT	CASSGTGTGGSPLHF
TRBV2	TRBD2	NA	TRBJ2-7	TGTGCCAGCAGTTCTCAGAGGCCCTCCTCGGGGGGGGGCCGCGAGCAGTACTTC	CASSSQRPSSGGGREQYF
TRBV27	NA	NA	TRBJ1-5	TGTGCCAGCAGTATCAGGGGCCCGAATCAGCCCCAGCATTTT	CASSIRGPNQPQHF
TRBV3-1/TRBV3-2	NA	NA	TRBJ2-7	TGTGCCAGCAGCCAAGACCGGGAGTGGCGGGAGCAGTACTTC	CASSQDREWREQYF
TRBV3-1/TRBV3-2	TRBD1	NA	TRBJ2-2	TGTGCCAGCAGGACAGGGGCTAGGACCGGGGAGCTGTTTTTT	CASRTGARTGELFF
TRBV25-1	TRBD1	NA	TRBJ1-1	TGTGCCAGCAGTCCTCAGGGGGCTGGTGAAGCTTTCTTT	CASSPQGAGEAFF
TRBV7-6	TRBD2	NA	TRBJ2-5	TGTGCCAGCGGGGAGATAGCGGGAGGTCCGGAGACCCAGTACTTC	CASGEIAGGPETQYF
TRBV10-3	TRBD1	NA	TRBJ1-5	TGTGCCATCAGTGCCGAGACAGGGTACCAGCCCCAGCATTTT	CAISAETGYQPQHF
TRBV7-2	TRBD2	NA	TRBJ2-3	TGTGCCAGCAGCGCCAGGGGAGGTAGCGGGAGGGTCGCAGATACGCAGTATTTT	CASSARGGSGRVADTQYF
TRBV30	NA	NA	TRBJ1-5	TGTGCCTGGGCTGGGACTTCGGGTCAGCCCCAGCATTTT	CAWAGTSGQPQHF
TRBV3-1/TRBV3-2	TRBD2	NA	TRBJ2-5	TGTGCCAGCAGCCACCACTTGACTAGCGGGAGCCAAGAGACCCAGTACTTC	CASSHHLTSGSQETQYF
TRBV6-5	TRBD1	NA	TRBJ2-7	TGTGCCAGCAGTTACGGGCAGGGGGCCTACGAGCAGTACTTC	CASSYGQGAYEQYF
TRBV6-5	TRBD1	NA	TRBJ2-7	TGTGCCAGCAGTTACTCTCAGGGGGCTTTCTACGAGCAGTACTTC	CASSYSQGAFYEQYF
TRBV7-9	NA	NA	TRBJ1-4	TGTGCCAGCAGCTTAGCAGCGGCAGGGGCTAATGAAAAACTGTTTTTT	CASSLAAAGANEKLFF
TRBV15	NA	NA	TRBJ1-2	TGTGCCACCAGCAGAGAACCCGACAGCTATGGCTACACCTTC	CATSREPDSYGYTF
TRBV7-9	NA	NA	TRBJ1-3	TGTGCCAGCAGCTTCAGGGGAAGGGGCTCTGGAAACACCATATATTTT	CASSFRGRGSGNTIYF
TRBV12-1	NA	few	TRBJ1-5	TGTGCCAGCAGCCAGGGGGGAGGTAAGGGCAATCAGCCCCAGCATTTT	CASSQGGGKGNQPQHF
TRBV6-2/TRBV6-3	NA	NA	TRBJ2-7	TGTGCCAGCAGTTACGCGTCCCTGGGGGGTCACTACGAGCAGTACTTC	CASSYASLGGHYEQYF
TRBV10-1	TRBD1	NA	TRBJ1-5	TGCGCCAGCAGTGACGGACAGGGTAGGAGTGGCAATCAGCCCCAGCATTTT	CASSDGQGRSGNQPQHF
TRBV30	TRBD2	NA	TRBJ2-6	TGTGCCTGGAGCAGGGAGGGTTCTGGGGCCAACGTCCTGACTTTC	CAWSREGSGANVLTF
TRBV28	NA	once	TRBJ1-3	TGTGCCAGCAGTAGTCCGGGGGCTGGAAACACCATATATTTT	CASSSPGAGNTIYF
TRBV19	TRBD1	NA	TRBJ2-5	TGTGCCAGTAAGAAGGGGGCACAACCCGGAGAGACCCAGTACTTC	CASKKGAQPGETQYF
TRBV5-5	TRBD1	NA	TRBJ1-2	TGTGCCACTAACCCGGGACAGGGATCCTATGGCTACACCTTC	CATNPGQGSYGYTF
TRBV27	NA	NA	TRBJ1-1	TGTGCCAGCAGTTTATTGGGCTCAGGGAACACTGAAGCTTTCTTT	CASSLLGSGNTEAFF
TRBV4-3	NA	once	TRBJ1-2	TGCGCCAGCAGCCTCGGGGGAGCTAACTATGGCTACACCTTC	CASSLGGANYGYTF
TRBV5-1	TRBD1	NA	TRBJ2-7	TGCGCCAGCAGCCTCCGGGACAGGGACGAGCAGTACTTC	CASSLRDRDEQYF
TRBV28	TRBD2	NA	TRBJ2-3	TGTGCCAGCACCCGCATAGCGGGAGGGCCTTTCGGGTCTGATACGCAGTATTTT	CASTRIAGGPFGSDTQYF
TRBV3-1/TRBV3-2	TRBD2	NA	TRBJ2-1	TGTGCCAGCAGCCACCTAGCGGGAGGGCCGGGGCAGTTCTTC	CASSHLAGGPGQFF
TRBV7-9	TRBD1	NA	TRBJ2-7	TGTGCCAGCAGCCTTACCCTTGACAGGGTCGAGCAGTACTTC	CASSLTLDRVEQYF
TRBV28	NA	NA	TRBJ1-4	TGTGCCAGCAGTACAATAAGAGGGACATATGAAAAACTGTTTTTT	CASSTIRGTYEKLFF
TRBV7-2	NA	NA	TRBJ1-2	TGTGCCAGCAGCTTAGATAGAACAGACAACTATGGCTACACCTTC	CASSLDRTDNYGYTF
TRBV28	TRBD2	NA	TRBJ2-1	TGTGCCAGCAGACAGGGACTAGCGGTAAATGAGCAGTTCTTC	CASRQGLAVNEQFF
TRBV5-1	NA	NA	TRBJ2-1	TGCGCCAGCAGAGGCGGCGGATTAAGCTCCTACAATGAGCAGTTCTTC	CASRGGGLSSYNEQFF
TRBV6-5	TRBD1	NA	TRBJ1-2	TGTGCCAGCAGGGGACAGCTGATTTTCTATGGCTACACCTTC	CASRGQLIFYGYTF
TRBV29-1	NA	NA	TRBJ1-2	TGCAGCGTAGCAGGGTGGAATTTAAACTATGGCTACACCTTC	CSVAGWNLNYGYTF